The clone carrying this T cell receptor beta chain was counted ten times or more. The data stem from a study of T-cell reconstitution after alpha-beta-depleted transplantation in children. As it was prepared, the TCRbeta library received unique molecular identifiers. TCRdb processed the PCR reads anew with MiXCR; each CDR3 protein has one entry. The sample records hundreds of thousands of distinct CDR3 sequences, 13% being singletons. Trimming left V 6 bases short and J 4 bases short, with 16 bases between. The CDR3 contains 14 residues. The germline V gene encodes CDR1 MDHEN and CDR2 SYDVKM. The V and J genes are TRBV28 and TRBJ2-7; possibly TRBD1 for D (5 bases). This clonotype originated in a male patient between 10 and 17 years old who had a stem cell transplant for acute myeloid leukemia, so the T cells may come from the graft donor. The sequences come from PBMCs, mostly from graft donor cells, collected 360 days after TCRalphabeta/CD19-depleted stem cell transplant. The CDR3 bases are TGTGCCAGCAGGCCTACAGGTCAAATTTACGAGCAGTACTTC. Translation: CASRPTGQIYEQYF.